The source of this TCR beta chain is a study of OX40 agonist ivuxolimab in advanced cancers. Study in general: Treatment of patients was with ivuxolimab, an agonistic anti-OX40 (CD134) antibody.

Study outcomes and limitations: Among the lowest levels of clonal expansion were found in partial responders at 0.1-3.0 mg/kg.

The V gene end was trimmed by 5 bases and the J gene end by 4 bases; junction bases not matched to a gene: 8. The germline CDR1 and CDR2 sequences are SGHAT and FQNNGV. This CDR3 comprises 15 residues. Profiling relied on immunoSEQ multiplex PCR, and the TCRdb table lists in-frame clones only, not all of them. The sample contains tens of thousands of clones, 80% to 90% of which appear only once. A note on this clone: What it recognizes is unknown.

Autoimmune disease history or systemic immunosuppression was exclusionary. The receptor was derived from an adult with an advanced solid tumor such as melanoma, head and neck, liver or kidney cancer. The starting material was CD4+ or CD8+ T cells sorted from blood, obtained in a trial of the OX40 agonist ivuxolimab. The gene calls are TRBV11-2 and TRBJ1-2; TRBD1 matches 9 bases. CDR3: CASSPGQGHGYGYTF. The CDR3 DNA reads TGTGCCAGCAGCCCCGGACAGGGGCATGGCTATGGCTACACCTTC.